Each of the 21 T cell receptor beta chains below was sequenced from the same sample in a study of cytomegalovirus exposure and HLA in healthy donors. Data came from immunoSEQ multiplex PCR; TCRdb stores just in-frame clones and leaves some out. The table has more than 85,000 clones, roughly 92% seen once. Input material: PBMCs. The receptors come from a young woman in good health and CMV-seropositive.

The chain combines TRBV19 with TRBJ1-5; tentative D call: TRBD1 (6 bases). The germline CDR1 and CDR2 sequences are LNHDA and SQIVND (reference sequence). Trimming shortened V by 7 bases and J by 7 bases, and 17 bases separated the two germline ends. CDR3 length equals 14 residues. The CDR3 DNA follows: TGTGCCAGTACTCTGACAGGTAACTCCCAGCCCCAGCATTTT. Residues: CASTLTGNSQPQHF.

This rearrangement joins TRBV6-1 to TRBJ1-1, with D perhaps TRBD1 (5 bases). V lost 6 bases and J 8 bases, leaving 10 bases between the germline ends. The CDR3 runs 11 residues. Germline loops: CDR1 MNHNS, CDR2 SASEGT. The CDR3 loop reads CASRKGWEAFF. CDR3 bases: TGTGCCAGCAGGAAGGGGTGGGAAGCTTTCTTT.

The chain joins TRBV18 to TRBJ2-1, with D perhaps matching TRBD2 (6 bases). The germline V gene encodes CDR1 KGHSH and CDR2 LQKENI. The CDR3 covers 14 residues. V shed 0 bases and J shed 7 bases, with 10 bases lying between them. CDR3 region: CASSPPTRQNEQFF. As DNA, the CDR3 is TGTGCCAGCTCACCACCGACTAGACAGAATGAGCAGTTCTTC.

The chain couples TRBV30 to TRBJ2-1, with D tentatively TRBD2 (5 bases). This CDR3 has 16 amino acids. In germline, CDR1 is GTSNPN, CDR2 SVGIG (reference sequence). Trimming removed 7 bases at V and 5 bases at J, with 24 bases between. CDR3 bases: TGTGCCTCCAGATCCATCGGGCTAGCTCGAAACAATGAGCAGTTCTTC. As protein: CASRSIGLARNNEQFF.

This chain connects TRBV7-2 to TRBJ1-5, with 8 bases identical to TRBD1. Germline CDR1 and CDR2: SGHTA and FQGNSA. This CDR3 region has 13 residues. The V gene end was trimmed by 5 bases and the J gene end by 11 bases; junction bases not matched to a gene: 8. The chain's CDR3 is CASSQRQGLSQHF. The CDR3 DNA reads as TGTGCCAGCAGCCAAAGACAGGGGCTTTCCCAGCATTTT.

The chain has TRBV6-6 and TRBJ2-7; TRBD2 matches at 7 bases. Unmatched junction bases numbered 10, after V lost 6 bases and J lost 2 bases. CDR1 and CDR2 (germline): MNHNY, SVGAGI (reference sequence). The CDR3 sequence is 15 residues long. CDR3 region: CASREKGGLPYEQYF. CDR3 sequence (DNA): TGTGCCAGCAGGGAAAAGGGAGGGCTACCCTACGAGCAGTACTTC.

The V and J genes are TRBV10-3 and TRBJ2-3; D not certain. Trimming removed 3 bases from V and 7 bases from J, with 8 bases in between. The CDR3 is 12 amino acids. Germline CDR1 ENHRY, CDR2 SYGVKD. This CDR3 reads CAISDVENTQYF. For the CDR3, the DNA is TGTGCCATCAGTGATGTAGAGAATACGCAGTATTTT.

The V and J genes are TRBV5-8 and TRBJ1-1; 9 nucleotides line up with TRBD1. CDR1 is SGHTS and CDR2 is YDEGEE in the germline V gene. CDR3 size: 15 residues. Trimming took 2 bases from V and 1 from J; bases not matched to a gene: 3. The DNA for the CDR3 is TGTGCCAGCAGCTTTTGGACAGGGGCGAACACTGAAGCTTTCTTT. This gives the protein CASSFWTGANTEAFF. Together with reference TRBV5-8 and TRBJ1-1, the CDR3 gives the full variable domain: EAGVTQSPTHLIKTRGQQATLRCSPISGHTSVYWYQQALGLGLQFLLWYDEGEERNRGNFPPRFSGRQFPNYSSELNVNALELEDSALYLCASSFWTGANTEAFFGQGTRLTVV.

The chain employs TRBV18 and TRBJ2-7; weak D call: TRBD2 (7 bases). The CDR3 contains 15 residues. Per germline, CDR1 KGHSH and CDR2 LQKENI. Deletions cut 2 bases from V and 7 bases from J, with 18 bases between. The CDR3, as DNA: TGTGCCAGCTCACCAGAACGGGGGGCCAGGAGAGAGCAGTACTTC. Translating it yields CASSPERGARREQYF.

The V call is TRBV27, the J call TRBJ2-1; 10 positions agree with TRBD2. CDR3 length equals 15 residues. J gave up 6 bases and V 7 bases, and 9 bases lay outside the gene matches. The germline gives CDR1 MNHEY, CDR2 SMNVEV (reference sequence). In DNA form, the CDR3 reads TGTGCCAGCACCCTAAGCGGGAGGGCTGGCAATGAGCAGTTCTTC. It translates to CASTLSGRAGNEQFF.

This rearrangement joins TRBV6-4 to TRBJ1-2, with D tentatively TRBD1 (5 bases). The V end was cut by 5 bases, the J end by 8 bases, with 21 bases between. Germline V gives CDR1 MRHNA, CDR2 SNTAGT. This CDR3 comprises 15 residues. Here the CDR3 DNA reads TGTGCCAGCAGTCCCGGGGGGGATGGGACCATAGGCTACACCTTC. Amino acids: CASSPGGDGTIGYTF.

CDR3 residues: CASTTPTGGANTEAFF. In DNA form, the CDR3 reads TGTGCCAGTACCACACCAACAGGGGGCGCGAACACTGAAGCTTTCTTT. The V and J genes are TRBV19 and TRBJ1-1; 9 bases line up with TRBD1. The CDR3 length is 16 residues. Germline CDR1 reads LNHDA; CDR2 reads SQIVND (reference sequence). V gave up 7 bases and J gave up 1 base; unmatched junction bases: 10. Complete variable domain (other parts from reference TRBV19 and TRBJ1-1): DGGITQSPKYLFRKEGQNVTLSCEQNLNHDAMYWYRQDPGQGLRLIYYSQIVNDFQKGDIAEGYSVSREKKESFPLTVTSAQKNPTAFYLCASTTPTGGANTEAFFGQGTRLTVV.

The chain uses TRBV18 and TRBJ2-7, with 12 bases identical to TRBD2. The CDR3 consists of 14 residues. The V gene end was trimmed by 5 bases and the J gene end by 5 bases; junction bases not matched to a gene: 4. Germline V gene lookup returns CDR1 KGHSH and CDR2 LQKENI. The CDR3 DNA reads as TGTGCCAGCTCAGCGACTAGCGGGAGAGACGAGCAGTACTTC. Protein product: CASSATSGRDEQYF.

The gene calls are TRBV18 and TRBJ2-1; 14 bases fit TRBD2. With 2 bases clipped from V and 4 bases from J, the junction kept 4 bases outside the gene matches. Germline-derived CDR1 and CDR2 are KGHSH and LQKENI. The CDR3 spans 17 residues. The CDR3 is CASSPGLAGGQYNEQFF. CDR3 DNA: TGTGCCAGCTCACCAGGACTAGCGGGAGGCCAATACAATGAGCAGTTCTTC.

This clone appeared once. The rearrangement joins TRBV19 to TRBJ2-1, with TRBD2 matching over 15 bases. Looked up from germline, CDR1 is LNHDA and CDR2 is SQIVND (reference sequence). The CDR3 extends over 18 amino acids. V dropped 5 bases and J dropped 0; count of bases not matched to a gene: 5. The CDR3 sequence is CASSSGTSGRRSYNEQFF. Written as DNA, the CDR3 is TGTGCCAGTAGTTCGGGGACTAGCGGGAGGCGCTCCTACAATGAGCAGTTCTTC.

This clone appeared a single time. The V and J genes are TRBV25-1 and TRBJ2-7, with 12 bases aligning to TRBD2. V lost 8 bases and J lost 2; bases outside the gene matches: 13. The CDR3 runs 17 residues. CDR1 and CDR2 from the germline V gene are MGHDK and SYGVNS. The CDR3 DNA reads TGTGCCAGCGGGCGACTAGCGGGAGAATGGGGGGCCTACGAGCAGTACTTC. It is translated as CASGRLAGEWGAYEQYF.

The chain combines TRBV7-8 with TRBJ2-7, with TRBD2 identical over 8 bases. V trimming: 3 bases; J trimming: 4 bases; junction bases outside the gene matches: 2. The CDR3 runs to 13 residues. In germline, CDR1 is SGHVS, CDR2 FQNEAQ. The CDR3 DNA follows: TGTGCCAGCAGCTTCGGGGGGGAGTACGAGCAGTACTTC. It yields the protein CASSFGGEYEQYF.

The CDR3 region is CASSLTDKSYGYTF. The CDR3 DNA reads TGCGCCAGCAGCTTGACGGACAAGAGTTATGGCTACACCTTC. This chain connects TRBV5-1 to TRBJ1-2, with D maybe TRBD1 (5 bases). V lost 1 base, J lost 5 bases, and 12 bases lay in between. The CDR3 totals 14 residues. The germline gives CDR1 SGHRS, CDR2 YFSETQ.

The chain has TRBV27 and TRBJ2-5; tentatively, D is TRBD2 (5 bases). The CDR3 has 13 residues. Trimming removed 5 bases at V and 5 bases at J, with 12 bases between. CDR1 is MNHEY, CDR2 SMNVEV, per germline (reference sequence). This chain's CDR3 is CASSRRREETQYF. CDR3 sequence (DNA): TGTGCCAGCAGTCGGAGAAGGGAGGAGACCCAGTACTTC.

This chain joins TRBV5-1 and TRBJ2-7; possible D gene TRBD2, 5 bases. Germline-derived CDR1 and CDR2 are SGHRS and YFSETQ. The germline V and J ends were trimmed by 0 bases and 6 bases, with 10 bases remaining between them. This CDR3 spans 13 amino acids. The CDR3 sequence is CASSLGLASEQYF. The DNA for the CDR3 is TGCGCCAGCAGCTTGGGGCTAGCTTCCGAGCAGTACTTC.

The chain joins TRBV5-4 to TRBJ2-1; 9 nucleotides agree with TRBD2. V shed 4 bases and J 1 base; nucleotides not matched to a gene: 3. The germline V gene encodes CDR1 SGHNT and CDR2 YYREEE (reference sequence). CDR3 length: 15 amino acids. The CDR3 reads CASSLSGSSYNEQFF. DNA for the CDR3: TGTGCCAGCAGCCTTAGCGGGAGTTCCTACAATGAGCAGTTCTTC.